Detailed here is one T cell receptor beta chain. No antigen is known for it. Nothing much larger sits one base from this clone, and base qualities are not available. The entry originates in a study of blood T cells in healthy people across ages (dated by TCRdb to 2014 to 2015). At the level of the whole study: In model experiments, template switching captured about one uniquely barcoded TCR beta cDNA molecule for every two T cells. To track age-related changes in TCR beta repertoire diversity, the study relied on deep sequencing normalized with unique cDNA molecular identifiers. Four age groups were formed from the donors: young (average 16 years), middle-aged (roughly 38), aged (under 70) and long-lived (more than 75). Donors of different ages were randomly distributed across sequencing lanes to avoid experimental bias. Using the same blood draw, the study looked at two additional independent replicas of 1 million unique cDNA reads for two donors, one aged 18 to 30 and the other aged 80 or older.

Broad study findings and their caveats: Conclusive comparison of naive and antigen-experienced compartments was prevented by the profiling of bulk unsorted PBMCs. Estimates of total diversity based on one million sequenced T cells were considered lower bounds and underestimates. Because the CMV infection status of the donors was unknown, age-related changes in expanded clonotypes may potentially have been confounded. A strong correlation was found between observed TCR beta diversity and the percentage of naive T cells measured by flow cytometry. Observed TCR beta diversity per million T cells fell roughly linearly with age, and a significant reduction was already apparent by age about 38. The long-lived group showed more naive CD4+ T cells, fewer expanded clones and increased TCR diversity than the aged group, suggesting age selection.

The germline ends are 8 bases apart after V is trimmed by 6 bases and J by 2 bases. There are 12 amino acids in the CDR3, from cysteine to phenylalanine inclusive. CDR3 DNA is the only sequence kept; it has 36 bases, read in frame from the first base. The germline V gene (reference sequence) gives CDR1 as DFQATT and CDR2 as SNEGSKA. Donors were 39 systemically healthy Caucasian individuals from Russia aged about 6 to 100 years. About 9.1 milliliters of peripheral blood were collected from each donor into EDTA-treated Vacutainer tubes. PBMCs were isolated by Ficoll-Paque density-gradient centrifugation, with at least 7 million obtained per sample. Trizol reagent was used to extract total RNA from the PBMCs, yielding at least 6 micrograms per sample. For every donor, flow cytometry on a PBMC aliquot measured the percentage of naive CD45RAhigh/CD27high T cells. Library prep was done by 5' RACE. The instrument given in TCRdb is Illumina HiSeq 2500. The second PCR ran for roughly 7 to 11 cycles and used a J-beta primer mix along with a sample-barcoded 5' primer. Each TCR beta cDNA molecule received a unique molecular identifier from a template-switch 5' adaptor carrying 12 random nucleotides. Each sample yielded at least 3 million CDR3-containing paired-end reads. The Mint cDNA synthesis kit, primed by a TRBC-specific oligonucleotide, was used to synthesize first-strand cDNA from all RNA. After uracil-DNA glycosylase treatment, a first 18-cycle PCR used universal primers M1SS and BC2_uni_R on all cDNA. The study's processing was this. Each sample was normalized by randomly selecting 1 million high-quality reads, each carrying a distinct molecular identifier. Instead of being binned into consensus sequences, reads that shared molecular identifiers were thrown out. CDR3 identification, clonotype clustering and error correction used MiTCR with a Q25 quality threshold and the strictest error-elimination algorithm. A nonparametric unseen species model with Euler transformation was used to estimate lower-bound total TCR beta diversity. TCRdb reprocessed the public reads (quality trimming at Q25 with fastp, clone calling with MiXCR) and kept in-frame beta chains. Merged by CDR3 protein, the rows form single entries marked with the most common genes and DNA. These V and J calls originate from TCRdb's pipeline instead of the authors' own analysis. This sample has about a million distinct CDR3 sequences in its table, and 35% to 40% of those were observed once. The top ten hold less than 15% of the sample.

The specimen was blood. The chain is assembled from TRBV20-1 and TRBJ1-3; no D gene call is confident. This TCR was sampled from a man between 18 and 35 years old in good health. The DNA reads TGCAGTGCCAGACCTACTGGAAACACCATATATTTT. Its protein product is CSARPTGNTIYF.